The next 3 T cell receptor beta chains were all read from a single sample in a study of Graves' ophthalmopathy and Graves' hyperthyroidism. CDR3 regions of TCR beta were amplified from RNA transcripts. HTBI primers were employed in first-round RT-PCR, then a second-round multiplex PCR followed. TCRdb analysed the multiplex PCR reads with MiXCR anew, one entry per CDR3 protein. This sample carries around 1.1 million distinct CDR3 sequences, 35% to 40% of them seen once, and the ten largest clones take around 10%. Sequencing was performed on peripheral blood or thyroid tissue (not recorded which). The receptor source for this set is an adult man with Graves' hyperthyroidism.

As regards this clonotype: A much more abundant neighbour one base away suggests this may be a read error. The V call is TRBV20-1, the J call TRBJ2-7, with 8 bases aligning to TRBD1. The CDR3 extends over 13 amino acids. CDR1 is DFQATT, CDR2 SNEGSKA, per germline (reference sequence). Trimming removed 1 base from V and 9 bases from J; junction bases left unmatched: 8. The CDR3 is CSARVAGGRVQYF. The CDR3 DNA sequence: TGCAGTGCTAGAGTAGCAGGGGGCCGGGTGCAGTACTTC.

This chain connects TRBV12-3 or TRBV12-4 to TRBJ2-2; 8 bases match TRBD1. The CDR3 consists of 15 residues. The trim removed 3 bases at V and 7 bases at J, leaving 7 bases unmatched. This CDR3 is CASSFRTGLSGELFF. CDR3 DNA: TGTGCCAGCAGTTTCCGGACAGGGTTGAGCGGGGAGCTGTTTTTT.

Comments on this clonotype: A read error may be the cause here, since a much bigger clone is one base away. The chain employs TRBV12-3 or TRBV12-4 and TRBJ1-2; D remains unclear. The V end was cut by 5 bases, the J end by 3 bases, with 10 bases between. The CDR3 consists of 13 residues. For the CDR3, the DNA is TGTGCCAGCAGTGGCCCCCGCGACTATGGCTACACCTTC. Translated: CASSGPRDYGYTF.